One T cell receptor (beta chain) is described in this entry. This sample was taken from a study of blood T cell repertoires in COVID-19. V lost 0 bases and J lost 0; bases outside the gene matches: 11. The CDR3 has 19 residues. CDR1 is SSHAT, CDR2 FNYEAQ, per germline (reference sequence). Assay: immunoSEQ multiplex PCR; the TCRdb copy retains only in-frame clones and omits some. The sample comprises fewer than 250,000 clones, 90% of which are singletons, and roughly 15% rests with the top ten. The gene calls are TRBV7-7 and TRBJ1-5; TRBD1 agrees at 7 bases. The specimen was PBMCs or T cells enriched from blood (not recorded which). This TCR derives from a man younger than 40 who had been exposed to COVID-19. CDR3 sequence reads: CASSLAGQPQPYSNQPQHF. DNA of the CDR3: TGTGCCAGCAGCTTAGCGGGACAGCCGCAACCTTATAGCAATCAGCCCCAGCATTTT. Using reference TRBV7-7 and TRBJ1-5 for the parts outside the CDR3, the full variable domain is GAGVSQSPRYKVTKRGQDVTLRCDPISSHATLYWYQQALGQGPEFLTYFNYEAQPDKSGLPSDRFSAERPEGSISTLTIQRTEQRDSAMYRCASSLAGQPQPYSNQPQHFGDGTRLSIL.